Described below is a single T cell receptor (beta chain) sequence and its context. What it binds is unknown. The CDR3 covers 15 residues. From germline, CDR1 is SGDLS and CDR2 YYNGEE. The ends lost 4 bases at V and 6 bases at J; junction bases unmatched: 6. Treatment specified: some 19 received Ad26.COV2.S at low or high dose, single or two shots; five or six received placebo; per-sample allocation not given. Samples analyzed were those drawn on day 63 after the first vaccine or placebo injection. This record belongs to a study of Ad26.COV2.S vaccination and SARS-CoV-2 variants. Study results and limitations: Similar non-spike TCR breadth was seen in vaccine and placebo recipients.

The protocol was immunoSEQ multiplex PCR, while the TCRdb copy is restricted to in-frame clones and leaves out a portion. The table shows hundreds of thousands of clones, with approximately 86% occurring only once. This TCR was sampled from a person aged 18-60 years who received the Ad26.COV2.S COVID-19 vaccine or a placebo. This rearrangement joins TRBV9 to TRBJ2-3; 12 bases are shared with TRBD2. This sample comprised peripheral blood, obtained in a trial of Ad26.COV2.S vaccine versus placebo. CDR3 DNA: TGTGCCAGCAGCCCCCTAGCGGGAGGGAGGGATACGCAGTATTTT. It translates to CASSPLAGGRDTQYF.